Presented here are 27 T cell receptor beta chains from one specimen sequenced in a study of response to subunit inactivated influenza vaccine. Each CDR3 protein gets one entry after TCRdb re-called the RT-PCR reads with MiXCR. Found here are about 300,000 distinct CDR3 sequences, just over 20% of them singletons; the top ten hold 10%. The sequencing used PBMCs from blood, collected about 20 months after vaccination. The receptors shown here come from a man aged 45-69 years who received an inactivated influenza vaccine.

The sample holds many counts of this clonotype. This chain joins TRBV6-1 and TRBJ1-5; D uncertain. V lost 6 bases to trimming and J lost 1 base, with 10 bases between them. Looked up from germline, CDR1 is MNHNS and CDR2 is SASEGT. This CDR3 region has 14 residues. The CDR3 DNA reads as TGTGCCAGCAGCCGCAGTGAAAGCAATCAGCCCCAGCATTTT. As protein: CASSRSESNQPQHF.

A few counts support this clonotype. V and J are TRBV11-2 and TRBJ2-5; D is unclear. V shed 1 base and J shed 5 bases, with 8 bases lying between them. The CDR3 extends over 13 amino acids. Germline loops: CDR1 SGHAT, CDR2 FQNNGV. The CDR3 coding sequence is TGTGCCAGCAGCTTAGGAGGTTTGGAGACCCAGTACTTC. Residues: CASSLGGLETQYF.

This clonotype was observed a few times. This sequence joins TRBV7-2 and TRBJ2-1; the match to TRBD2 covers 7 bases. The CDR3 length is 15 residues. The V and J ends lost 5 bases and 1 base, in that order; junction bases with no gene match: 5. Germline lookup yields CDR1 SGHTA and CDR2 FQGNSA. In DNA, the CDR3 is TGTGCCAGCAGCACCAGCGGGGTTTCCTACAATGAGCAGTTCTTC. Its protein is CASSTSGVSYNEQFF.

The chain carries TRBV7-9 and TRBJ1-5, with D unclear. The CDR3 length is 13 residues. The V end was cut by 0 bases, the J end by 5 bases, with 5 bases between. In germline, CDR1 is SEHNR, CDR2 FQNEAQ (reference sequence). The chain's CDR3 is CASSLAGHQPQHF. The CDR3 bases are TGTGCCAGCAGCTTAGCTGGTCATCAGCCCCAGCATTTT.

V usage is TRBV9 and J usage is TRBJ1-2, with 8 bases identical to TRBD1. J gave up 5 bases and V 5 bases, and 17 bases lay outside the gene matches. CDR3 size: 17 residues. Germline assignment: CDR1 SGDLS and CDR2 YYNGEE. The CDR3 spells CASSGLGQGTSGYGYTF. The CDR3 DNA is TGTGCCAGCAGTGGCCTCGGACAGGGTACGTCTGGGTATGGCTACACCTTC.

CDR3 amino acids: CASSQDLSNQPQHF. The CDR3, as DNA: TGTGCCAGCAGCCAAGATCTCAGCAATCAGCCCCAGCATTTT. This chain connects TRBV3-1 to TRBJ1-5; D is uncertain. V lost 0 bases, J lost 1 base, and 4 bases lay in between. The CDR3 extends over 14 amino acids. Germline values: CDR1 LGHDT, CDR2 YNNKEL (reference sequence).

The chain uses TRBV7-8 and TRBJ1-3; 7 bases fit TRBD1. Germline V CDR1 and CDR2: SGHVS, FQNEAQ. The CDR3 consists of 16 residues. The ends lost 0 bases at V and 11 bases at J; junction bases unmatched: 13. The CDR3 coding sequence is TGTGCCAGCAGCTTAGCGGGGGGAGGGACAGTTGGATCCATATATTTT. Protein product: CASSLAGGGTVGSIYF.

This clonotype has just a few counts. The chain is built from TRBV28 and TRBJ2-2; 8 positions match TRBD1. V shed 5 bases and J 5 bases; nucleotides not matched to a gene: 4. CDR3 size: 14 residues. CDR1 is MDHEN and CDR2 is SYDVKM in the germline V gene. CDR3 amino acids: CASSPRGRTGELFF. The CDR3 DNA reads TGTGCCAGCAGTCCCAGGGGGCGAACCGGGGAGCTGTTTTTT.

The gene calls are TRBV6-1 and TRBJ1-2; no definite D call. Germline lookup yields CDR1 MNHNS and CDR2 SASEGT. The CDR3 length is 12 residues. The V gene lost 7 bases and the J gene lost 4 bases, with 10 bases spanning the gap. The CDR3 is CASTVSTYGYTF. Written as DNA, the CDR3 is TGTGCCAGCACCGTAAGCACCTATGGCTACACCTTC.

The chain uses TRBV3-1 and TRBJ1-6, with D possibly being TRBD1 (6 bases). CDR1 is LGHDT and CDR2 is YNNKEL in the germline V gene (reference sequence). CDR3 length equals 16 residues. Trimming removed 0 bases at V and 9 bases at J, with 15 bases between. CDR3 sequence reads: CASSQERGGPLSPLHF. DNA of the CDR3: TGTGCCAGCAGCCAAGAAAGAGGGGGTCCGCTTTCACCCCTCCACTTT.

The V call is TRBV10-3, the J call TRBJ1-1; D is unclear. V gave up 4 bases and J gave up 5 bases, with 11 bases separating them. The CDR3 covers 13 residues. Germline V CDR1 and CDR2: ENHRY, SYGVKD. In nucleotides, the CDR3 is TGTGCCATCAGTGTCGGCATCCAGACTGAAGCTTTCTTT. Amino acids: CAISVGIQTEAFF.

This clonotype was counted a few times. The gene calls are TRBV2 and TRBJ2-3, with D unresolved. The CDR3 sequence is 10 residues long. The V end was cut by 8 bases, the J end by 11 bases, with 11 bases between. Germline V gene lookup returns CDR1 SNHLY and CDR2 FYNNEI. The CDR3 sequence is CASQLSRQYF. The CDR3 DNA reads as TGTGCCAGCCAGTTAAGTAGGCAGTATTTT.

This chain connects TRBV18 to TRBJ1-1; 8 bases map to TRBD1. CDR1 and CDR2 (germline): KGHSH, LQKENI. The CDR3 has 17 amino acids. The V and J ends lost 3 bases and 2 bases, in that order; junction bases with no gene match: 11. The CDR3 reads CASSPSRGTGFNTEAFF. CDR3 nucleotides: TGTGCCAGCTCACCGTCCCGGGGGACAGGATTTAACACTGAAGCTTTCTTT.

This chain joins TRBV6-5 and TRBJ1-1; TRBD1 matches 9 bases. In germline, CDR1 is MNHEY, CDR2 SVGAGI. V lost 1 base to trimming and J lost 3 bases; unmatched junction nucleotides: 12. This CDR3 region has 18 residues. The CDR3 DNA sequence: TGTGCCAGCAGTTACTTCCCTCTACCGGGACAGGGTGACACTGAAGCTTTCTTT. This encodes CASSYFPLPGQGDTEAFF.

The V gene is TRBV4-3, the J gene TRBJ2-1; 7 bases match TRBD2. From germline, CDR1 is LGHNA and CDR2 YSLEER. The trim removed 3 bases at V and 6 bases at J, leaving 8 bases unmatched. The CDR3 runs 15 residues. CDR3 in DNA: TGCGCCAGCAGCCATGTTACGGGAGGCTTCAATGAGCAGTTCTTC. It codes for CASSHVTGGFNEQFF.

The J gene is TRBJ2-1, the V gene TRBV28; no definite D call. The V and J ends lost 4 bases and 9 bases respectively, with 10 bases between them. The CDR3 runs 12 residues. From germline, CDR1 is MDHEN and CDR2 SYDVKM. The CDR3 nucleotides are TGTGCCAGCAGTTCCCAGGTGGGTGAGCAGTTCTTC. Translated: CASSSQVGEQFF. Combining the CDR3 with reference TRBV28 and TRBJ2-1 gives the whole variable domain DVKVTQSSRYLVKRTGEKVFLECVQDMDHENMFWYRQDPGLGLRLIYFSYDVKMKEKGDIPEGYSVSREKKERFSLILESASTNQTSMYLCASSSQVGEQFFGPGTRLTVL.

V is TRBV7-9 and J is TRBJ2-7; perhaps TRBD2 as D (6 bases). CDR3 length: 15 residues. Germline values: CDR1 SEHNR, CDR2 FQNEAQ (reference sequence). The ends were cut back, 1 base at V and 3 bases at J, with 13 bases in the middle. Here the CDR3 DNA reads TGTGCCAGCAGCTTAGATCGGGGGTCTTACTACGAGCAGTACTTC. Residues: CASSLDRGSYYEQYF.

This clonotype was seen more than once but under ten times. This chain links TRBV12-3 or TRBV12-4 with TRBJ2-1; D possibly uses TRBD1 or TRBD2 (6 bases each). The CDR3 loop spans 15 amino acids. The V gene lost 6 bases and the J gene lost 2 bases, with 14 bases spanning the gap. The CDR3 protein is CASSWAGEAYNEQFF. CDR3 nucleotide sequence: TGTGCCAGCAGCTGGGCAGGGGAGGCCTACAATGAGCAGTTCTTC.

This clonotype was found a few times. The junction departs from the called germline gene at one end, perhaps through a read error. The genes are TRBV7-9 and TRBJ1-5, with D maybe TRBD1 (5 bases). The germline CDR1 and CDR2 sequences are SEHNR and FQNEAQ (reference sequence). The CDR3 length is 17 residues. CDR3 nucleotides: TGTGCCAGCAGCGTAGCCGCAGGGTGGGAGCCCGATCAGCCCCAGCATTTT. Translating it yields CASSVAAGWEPDQPQHF.

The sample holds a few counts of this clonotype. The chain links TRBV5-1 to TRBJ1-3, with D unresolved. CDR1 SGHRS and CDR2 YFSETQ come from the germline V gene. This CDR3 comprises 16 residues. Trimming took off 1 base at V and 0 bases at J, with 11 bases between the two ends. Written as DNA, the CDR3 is TGCGCCAGCAGCTTGAATGCGGCAGACTCTGGAAACACCATATATTTT. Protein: CASSLNAADSGNTIYF. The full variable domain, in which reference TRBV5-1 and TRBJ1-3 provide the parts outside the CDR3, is KAGVTQTPRYLIKTRGQQVTLSCSPISGHRSVSWYQQTPGQGLQFLFEYFSETQRNKGNFPGRFSGRQFSNSRSEMNVSTLELGDSALYLCASSLNAADSGNTIYFGEGSWLTVV.

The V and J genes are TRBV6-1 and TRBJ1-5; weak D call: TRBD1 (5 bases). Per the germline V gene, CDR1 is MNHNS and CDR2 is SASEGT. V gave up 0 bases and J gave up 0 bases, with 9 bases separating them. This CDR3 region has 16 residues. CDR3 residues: CASSEARGFSNQPQHF. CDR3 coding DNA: TGTGCCAGCAGTGAAGCGAGGGGATTTAGCAATCAGCCCCAGCATTTT.

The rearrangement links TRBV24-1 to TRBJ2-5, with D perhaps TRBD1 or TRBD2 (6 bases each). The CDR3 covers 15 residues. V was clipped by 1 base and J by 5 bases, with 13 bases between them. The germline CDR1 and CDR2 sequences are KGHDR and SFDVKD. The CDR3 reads CATSDFEQGGETQYF. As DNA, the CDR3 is TGTGCCACCAGTGATTTTGAACAGGGAGGCGAGACCCAGTACTTC.

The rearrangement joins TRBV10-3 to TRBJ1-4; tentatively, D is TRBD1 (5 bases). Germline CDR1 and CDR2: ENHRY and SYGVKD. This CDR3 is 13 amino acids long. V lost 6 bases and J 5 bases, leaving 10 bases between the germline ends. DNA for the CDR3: TGTGCCATCAGCCAGGGTGCGAATGAAAAACTGTTTTTT. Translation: CAISQGANEKLFF.

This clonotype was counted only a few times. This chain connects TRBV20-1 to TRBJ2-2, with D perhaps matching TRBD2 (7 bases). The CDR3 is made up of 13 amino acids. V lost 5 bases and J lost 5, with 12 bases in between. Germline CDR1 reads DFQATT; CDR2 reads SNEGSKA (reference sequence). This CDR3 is CSAQRGGTGELFF. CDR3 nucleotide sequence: TGCAGTGCTCAAAGGGGGGGAACCGGGGAGCTGTTTTTT.

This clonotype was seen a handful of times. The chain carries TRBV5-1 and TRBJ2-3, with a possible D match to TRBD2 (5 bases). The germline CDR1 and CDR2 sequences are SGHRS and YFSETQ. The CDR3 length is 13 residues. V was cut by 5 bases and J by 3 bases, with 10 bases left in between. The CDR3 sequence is CASSHRTTDTQYF. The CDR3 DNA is TGCGCCAGCAGTCATCGGACTACAGATACGCAGTATTTT.

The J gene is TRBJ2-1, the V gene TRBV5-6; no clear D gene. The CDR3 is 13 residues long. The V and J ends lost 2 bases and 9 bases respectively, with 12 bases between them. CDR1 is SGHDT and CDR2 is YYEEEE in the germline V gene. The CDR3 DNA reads TGTGCCAGCAGCTTATCCCTCTCGCGTGAGCAGTTCTTC. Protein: CASSLSLSREQFF.

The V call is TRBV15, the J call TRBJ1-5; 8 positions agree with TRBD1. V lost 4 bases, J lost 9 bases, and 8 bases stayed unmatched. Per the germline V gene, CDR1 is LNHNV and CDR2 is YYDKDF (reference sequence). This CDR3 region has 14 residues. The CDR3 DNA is TGTGCCACCAGCAATCGACAGGGGCCTGGGCCCCAGCATTTT. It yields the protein CATSNRQGPGPQHF.